Listed below are T cell receptor beta chains from one sample, sequenced in a study of blood T cell repertoires in COVID-19. TCRdb's copy holds only in-frame clones and misses some; the assay was immunoSEQ multiplex PCR. Counted here are about 100,000 clones, about 77% occurring once; the ten biggest clones make up under 35%. The sequencing sample was made of peripheral blood. Receptors were obtained from a man between 65 and 79 years old with active or convalescent COVID-19. Both conserved end residues are part of each CDR3. A D gene is named only where the DNA matches it firmly. The listing skips clone size in some rows; elsewhere it reads once, few, many or a size class.

V gene	D gene	J gene	clone size	CDR3 length	CDR3 protein	CDR3 DNA
TRBV2	TRBD1	TRBJ2-7	-	13	CASTGTEIYEQYF	TGTGCCAGTACCGGGACAGAGATCTACGAGCAGTACTTC
TRBV7-2	TRBD1	TRBJ2-3	-	13	CASSSTPQGGQYF	TGTGCCAGCAGCTCCACTCCACAGGGGGGGCAGTATTTT
TRBV3-1/TRBV3-2	-	TRBJ2-7	-	14	CASSQERPSYEQYF	TGTGCCAGCAGCCAAGAACGGCCTAGCTACGAGCAGTACTTC
TRBV9	TRBD2	TRBJ2-3	few	16	CASSVAARAGVDTQYF	TGTGCCAGCAGCGTAGCTGCGCGTGCGGGGGTTGATACGCAGTATTTT
TRBV2	TRBD2	TRBJ2-2	-	14	CASSEAGETGELFF	TGTGCCAGCAGTGAGGCGGGGGAGACCGGGGAGCTGTTTTTT
TRBV9	TRBD2	TRBJ2-3	-	15	CASSVAGGLVDTQYF	TGTGCCAGCAGCGTAGCGGGGGGATTGGTAGATACGCAGTATTTT
TRBV4-1	-	TRBJ2-3	once	15	CASSQDGRDTDTQYF	TGCGCCAGCAGCCAAGACGGGCGGGACACAGATACGCAGTATTTT
TRBV13	-	TRBJ2-2	-	15	CASSLGAANTGELFF	TGTGCCAGCAGCTTAGGCGCGGCAAACACCGGGGAGCTGTTTTTT
TRBV28	-	TRBJ1-2	-	14	CASSLWGASYGYTF	TGTGCCAGCAGTTTATGGGGGGCCAGCTATGGCTACACCTTC
TRBV19	TRBD1	TRBJ2-5	once	13	CASSIQGARAQYF	TGTGCCAGTAGTATTCAGGGGGCGAGGGCCCAGTACTTC
TRBV6-5	-	TRBJ1-5	-	15	CASRPGGTYNQPQHF	TGTGCCAGCAGACCGGGGGGGACCTACAATCAGCCCCAGCATTTT
TRBV24-1	TRBD2	TRBJ2-1	-	15	CATSLPSGTYNEQFF	TGTGCCACCAGTCTTCCTAGCGGAACCTACAATGAGCAGTTCTTC
TRBV5-6	-	TRBJ1-1	-	16	CASSPGGEGLNTEAFF	TGTGCCAGCAGCCCGGGTGGGGAGGGGTTGAACACTGAAGCTTTCTTT
TRBV12-3/TRBV12-4	-	TRBJ1-3	-	11	CASSRSDTIYF	TGTGCCAGCAGCCGGAGTGACACCATATATTTT
TRBV30	TRBD1	TRBJ1-1	-	15	CAWTPGLTGVTEAFF	TGTGCCTGGACCCCGGGCTTGACAGGGGTCACTGAAGCTTTCTTT
TRBV30	TRBD1	TRBJ1-6	-	13	CAWSGQGNSPLHF	TGTGCCTGGTCGGGACAGGGTAATTCACCCCTCCACTTT
TRBV6-5	-	TRBJ1-1	-	14	CASALGQMNTEAFF	TGTGCCAGCGCTTTAGGACAGATGAACACTGAAGCTTTCTTT
TRBV30	TRBD2	TRBJ2-2	-	13	CAWREGRDGELFF	TGTGCCTGGCGGGAGGGCCGGGACGGGGAGCTGTTTTTT
TRBV24-1	TRBD2	TRBJ2-2	few	14	CATSGAGDYGELFF	TGTGCCACCAGTGGCGCCGGGGACTACGGGGAGCTGTTTTTT
TRBV5-4	TRBD1	TRBJ2-5	-	16	CASSLGRTGGQETQYF	TGTGCCAGCAGCTTGGGCAGGACAGGGGGCCAAGAGACCCAGTACTTC
TRBV19	-	TRBJ1-1	-	13	CASIGSEGTEAFF	TGTGCCAGTATAGGGTCTGAGGGTACTGAAGCTTTCTTT
TRBV24-1	-	TRBJ1-1	-	13	CATRNSFGTEAFF	TGTGCCACCAGGAATTCGTTCGGCACTGAAGCTTTCTTT
TRBV4-2	TRBD1	TRBJ1-1	-	15	CASSQQTGANTEAFF	TGTGCCAGCAGCCAACAGACAGGGGCAAACACTGAAGCTTTCTTT
TRBV15	TRBD1	TRBJ2-4	-	17	CATSRRGQGNLKNIQYF	TGTGCCACCAGCAGACGGGGACAGGGGAACCTCAAAAACATTCAGTACTTC
TRBV28	-	TRBJ1-6	-	14	CASSLSENNSPLHF	TGTGCCAGCAGTTTGTCAGAAAATAATTCACCCCTCCACTTT
TRBV18	TRBD1	TRBJ1-5	-	15	CASSPGTGGNQPQHF	TGTGCCAGCTCACCTGGGACAGGGGGCAATCAGCCCCAGCATTTT
TRBV10-3	TRBD2	TRBJ2-1	few	15	CAISESTGGYNEQFF	TGTGCCATCAGTGAGTCTACGGGGGGCTACAATGAGCAGTTCTTC
TRBV19	-	TRBJ1-1	-	14	CASIPDSGNTEAFF	TGTGCCAGTATCCCGGACAGCGGCAACACTGAAGCTTTCTTT
TRBV3-1/TRBV3-2	-	TRBJ1-5	once	12	CASSAQGKPQHF	TGTGCCAGCAGCGCGCAGGGTAAGCCCCAGCATTTT
TRBV9	TRBD1	TRBJ1-4	few	15	CASSGLGTENEKLFF	TGTGCCAGCAGCGGACTTGGGACAGAAAATGAAAAACTGTTTTTT
TRBV19	TRBD2	TRBJ2-4	-	19	CASSNRGTSGSWAKNIQYF	TGTGCCAGTAGTAACAGGGGGACTAGCGGGAGTTGGGCAAAAAACATTCAGTACTTC
TRBV30	-	TRBJ1-2	few	13	CAWSTTANYGYTF	TGTGCCTGGAGTACCACTGCCAACTATGGCTACACCTTC
TRBV11-1	TRBD1	TRBJ2-1	-	15	CASSSTGTALDEQFF	TGTGCCAGCAGCTCCACCGGGACAGCTCTGGATGAGCAGTTCTTC
TRBV2	-	TRBJ1-1	-	15	CASSETRGRITEAFF	TGTGCCAGCAGTGAAACAAGAGGTCGGATCACTGAAGCTTTCTTT
TRBV25-1	-	TRBJ1-2	few	13	CASSAGTYSGYTF	TGTGCCAGCAGCGCCGGGACATACAGTGGCTACACCTTC
TRBV2	TRBD1	TRBJ2-4	few	15	CASSPGTAIRNIQYF	TGTGCCAGTTCCCCCGGGACAGCGATACGTAACATTCAGTACTTC
TRBV27	TRBD1	TRBJ2-7	-	15	CASSLRDRVSYEQYF	TGTGCCAGCAGTCTCCGGGACAGGGTCTCCTACGAGCAGTACTTC
TRBV4-1	-	TRBJ2-7	once	13	CASSQEQTYEQYF	TGCGCCAGCAGCCAAGAACAGACCTACGAGCAGTACTTC
TRBV28	TRBD1	TRBJ1-2	-	14	CASTQQGPNYGYTF	TGTGCCAGCACCCAACAGGGGCCGAACTATGGCTACACCTTC
TRBV5-1	TRBD2	TRBJ2-3	-	14	CASSRWTSGDTQYF	TGCGCCAGCAGCCGATGGACTAGCGGGGATACGCAGTATTTT
TRBV14	-	TRBJ1-3	-	16	CASSQAQGASGNTIYF	TGTGCCAGCAGCCAAGCACAGGGTGCATCTGGAAACACCATATATTTT
TRBV5-8	-	TRBJ2-1	-	14	CASSPATGYNEQFF	TGTGCCAGCAGCCCGGCGACAGGCTACAATGAGCAGTTCTTC
TRBV19	TRBD2	TRBJ2-5	-	16	CASSIFPSGSQETQYF	TGTGCCAGTAGTATATTTCCTAGCGGGAGCCAAGAGACCCAGTACTTC
TRBV3-1/TRBV3-2	TRBD1	TRBJ1-5	-	14	CASSLGQGGQPQHF	TGTGCCAGCAGCCTCGGACAGGGAGGTCAGCCCCAGCATTTT
TRBV5-5	-	TRBJ1-1	-	14	CASSFATSNTEAFF	TGTGCCAGCAGCTTTGCTACTTCAAACACTGAAGCTTTCTTT
TRBV11-3	TRBD1	TRBJ1-1	-	15	CASSFTGGVDTEAFF	TGTGCCAGCAGCTTTACAGGGGGGGTTGACACTGAAGCTTTCTTT
TRBV18	TRBD1	TRBJ1-2	-	16	CASSPLRDRGGYGYTF	TGTGCCAGCTCACCACTCCGGGACAGGGGAGGATATGGCTACACCTTC
TRBV6-5	TRBD1	TRBJ2-7	once	13	CASRTGGKYEQYF	TGTGCCAGTCGGACAGGGGGTAAATACGAGCAGTACTTC
TRBV28	TRBD2	TRBJ2-7	-	16	CASRETRTSRSYEQYF	TGTGCCAGCAGAGAAACCCGGACTAGCCGATCCTACGAGCAGTACTTC
TRBV7-6	-	TRBJ2-3	few	15	CASSLDPGSTDTQYF	TGTGCCAGCAGCTTAGACCCCGGGAGCACAGATACGCAGTATTTT
TRBV19	-	TRBJ1-1	few	11	CASTQGWEAFF	TGTGCCAGTACCCAGGGATGGGAAGCTTTCTTT
TRBV11-2	-	TRBJ1-4	-	15	CASSPGTFLNEKLFF	TGTGCCAGCAGCCCCGGGACTTTTTTGAATGAAAAACTGTTTTTT
TRBV7-6	-	TRBJ2-2	-	16	CASSTRRAGETGELFF	TGTGCCAGCAGCACCCGGAGGGCCGGGGAGACCGGGGAGCTGTTTTTT
TRBV9	-	TRBJ2-1	once	16	CASSVGGARVYNEQFF	TGTGCCAGCAGCGTAGGAGGAGCGAGGGTGTACAATGAGCAGTTCTTC
TRBV3-1/TRBV3-2	TRBD1	TRBJ1-1	-	13	CASSLSGTGDAFF	TGTGCCAGCAGCCTTTCCGGGACAGGGGACGCTTTCTTT